The 20 T cell receptor beta chains reported below all come from one sample, sequenced in a study of T cell responses to AZD1222 COVID-19 vaccine. The data were produced by immunoSEQ multiplex PCR, yet TCRdb's version contains in-frame clones alone and is incomplete. Altogether around 150,000 clones are present, approximately 92% being singletons, with the ten largest covering 6.5% to 8.5%. Here the sequenced sample was peripheral blood, taken 28 days after the second AZD1222 dose. These receptors all stem from an adult who received the AZD1222 COVID-19 vaccine.

This chain uses TRBV7-2 with TRBJ2-2, with unresolved D. V was cut by 5 bases and J by 0 bases, with 4 bases left in between. The CDR3 is made up of 13 amino acids. Germline values: CDR1 SGHTA, CDR2 FQGNSA. DNA for the CDR3: TGTGCCAGCAGCCTTACGAACACCGGGGAGCTGTTTTTT. Encoded protein: CASSLTNTGELFF.

The CDR3 DNA reads as TGTGCCAGCAGCCACAGGGTTTACGAGCAGTACTTC. Translated: CASSHRVYEQYF. V and J are TRBV4-2 and TRBJ2-7; D possibly corresponds to TRBD1 (5 bases). The CDR3 runs to 12 residues. V was trimmed by 3 bases and J by 4 bases, leaving 7 bases between them. Germline V CDR1 and CDR2: LGHNA, YNFKEQ.

The J gene is TRBJ2-1, the V gene TRBV5-1; 8 bases are a match to TRBD2. The CDR3 is 18 amino acids. The V and J ends lost 5 bases and 0 bases, in that order; junction bases with no gene match: 13. Germline loops: CDR1 SGHRS, CDR2 YFSETQ. In nucleotides, the CDR3 is TGCGCCAGCAGGGCGTTAGCGGGGACGACCAGCTCCTACAATGAGCAGTTCTTC. Its translation: CASRALAGTTSSYNEQFF.

The chain recombines TRBV28 with TRBJ2-3; D is undetermined. CDR1 and CDR2 from the germline V gene are MDHEN and SYDVKM. With 3 bases removed from V and 3 bases from J, the gap between germline ends came to 4 bases. This CDR3 has 12 residues. The CDR3 region has the DNA TGTGCCAGCAGTTTGGGAACAGATACGCAGTATTTT. Translated, it gives CASSLGTDTQYF.

The CDR3 region has the DNA TGTGCCAGCAGCCAAGACCGGGGACAGGGTTCGGGAAACACCATATATTTT. This gives the protein CASSQDRGQGSGNTIYF. V gene TRBV4-2 combines with J gene TRBJ1-3, with 9 bases identical to TRBD1. Germline loops: CDR1 LGHNA, CDR2 YNFKEQ. With V trimmed by 0 bases and J by 4 bases, 7 bases remained unmatched. There are 17 residues in the CDR3.

The chain uses TRBV12-3 or TRBV12-4 and TRBJ1-1; D not certain. This CDR3 contains 12 residues. V was shortened by 5 bases and J by 6 bases, with 10 bases between the two germline ends. CDR3 in amino acids: CASSQASPEAFF. For the CDR3, the DNA is TGTGCCAGCAGTCAGGCTTCCCCTGAAGCTTTCTTT.

This chain joins TRBV3-1 (or the pseudogene TRBV3-2) and TRBJ1-3, with D possibly matching TRBD1 (5 bases). V lost 7 bases and J lost 0, with 16 bases in between. Per germline, CDR1 LGHDT and CDR2 YNNKEL (reference sequence). CDR3 length: 16 amino acids. CDR3 sequence reads: CASTLGVPHSGNTIYF. The CDR3 DNA follows: TGTGCCAGCACCTTGGGGGTGCCTCACTCTGGAAACACCATATATTTT.

This clone was detected once. The V gene is TRBV28, the J gene TRBJ1-1; a weak D match, TRBD1 (5 bases). Germline CDR1 MDHEN, CDR2 SYDVKM. There are 13 residues in the CDR3. The V and J ends lost 3 bases and 11 bases respectively, with 16 bases between them. The DNA for the CDR3 is TGTGCCAGCAGTTTGATAGGGGCCCGGGTGGCTTTCTTT. It yields the protein CASSLIGARVAFF. Complete variable domain (other parts from reference TRBV28 and TRBJ1-1): DVKVTQSSRYLVKRTGEKVFLECVQDMDHENMFWYRQDPGLGLRLIYFSYDVKMKEKGDIPEGYSVSREKKERFSLILESASTNQTSMYLCASSLIGARVAFFGQGTRLTVV.

The chain carries TRBV9 and TRBJ2-1, with 7 bases matching TRBD2. The CDR3 sequence is 15 residues long. The trim removed 4 bases at V and 4 bases at J, leaving 8 bases unmatched. Germline assignment: CDR1 SGDLS and CDR2 YYNGEE. The CDR3 DNA is TGTGCCAGCAGCCCCCCCTCTAGCGGTTACAATGAGCAGTTCTTC. It yields the protein CASSPPSSGYNEQFF. The complete variable domain, with remaining parts taken from reference TRBV9 and TRBJ2-1, reads DSGVTQTPKHLITATGQRVTLRCSPRSGDLSVYWYQQSLDQGLQFLIQYYNGEERAKGNILERFSAQQFPDLHSELNLSSLELGDSALYFCASSPPSSGYNEQFFGPGTRLTVL.

The rearrangement links TRBV5-4 to TRBJ1-2; 8 bases are a match to TRBD1. After removal of 5 bases from V and 4 bases from J, the junction contained 13 bases not matched to a gene. The CDR3 totals 16 residues. Germline V gives CDR1 SGHNT, CDR2 YYREEE (reference sequence). Here the CDR3 reads CASSPGTGTSVYGYTF. The CDR3 DNA sequence: TGTGCCAGCAGTCCTGGGACAGGAACGAGTGTCTATGGCTACACCTTC.

This clone was found once. The chain employs TRBV24-1 and TRBJ2-3, with D possibly matching TRBD1 (7 bases). The CDR3 is made up of 17 amino acids. The germline V gene encodes CDR1 KGHDR and CDR2 SFDVKD. With 0 bases removed from V and 2 bases from J, the gap between germline ends came to 14 bases. The CDR3 nucleotides are TGTGCCACCAGTGATTTGGAGGGCAGGGGGGACACAGATACGCAGTATTTT. Translating it yields CATSDLEGRGDTDTQYF.

This clone was seen only once. The chain employs TRBV14 and TRBJ1-6; 7 bases line up with TRBD1. Germline CDR1 SGHDN, CDR2 FVKESK. The length of the CDR3 is 17 residues. J was trimmed by 3 bases and V by 1 base; bases with no gene match: 6. CDR3 bases: TGTGCCAGCAGCCAAGCAGGGGGGAATCGCTATAATTCACCCCTCCACTTT. Translation gives CASSQAGGNRYNSPLHF.

The rearrangement uses TRBV7-2 and TRBJ1-2; the D gene is possibly TRBD1 (5 bases). Germline CDR1 SGHTA, CDR2 FQGNSA. The CDR3 sequence is 16 residues long. The V end was cut by 3 bases, the J end by 8 bases, with 22 bases between. Written as DNA, the CDR3 is TGTGCCAGCAGCTTGGTAGATAGGGGAAGTTCGGGGGGCTACACCTTC. Its protein product is CASSLVDRGSSGGYTF.

Only one count was recorded for this clone. The chain recombines TRBV18 with TRBJ1-1; D perhaps matches TRBD1 (6 bases). CDR3 length: 15 amino acids. The V gene's germline CDR1 is KGHSH and CDR2 LQKENI. Trimming removed 3 bases at V and 4 bases at J, with 15 bases between. CDR3 loop: CASSPEGVTGTEAFF. In DNA form, the CDR3 reads TGTGCCAGCTCACCCGAGGGGGTTACTGGCACTGAAGCTTTCTTT.

This chain joins TRBV5-1 and TRBJ2-3, with 8 bases identical to TRBD1. Trimming took 4 bases from V and 3 from J; bases not matched to a gene: 7. Germline V lookup: CDR1 SGHRS, CDR2 YFSETQ. The CDR3 extends over 15 amino acids. CDR3 in DNA: TGCGCCAGCAGCCCCCGGACAGGGAGAACAGATACGCAGTATTTT. It codes for CASSPRTGRTDTQYF.

The rearrangement joins TRBV12-3 or TRBV12-4 to TRBJ2-5; no firm D call. Between the trimmed V and J ends, which lost 0 bases and 4 bases, there was a span of 6 bases. The CDR3 is 13 residues long. The CDR3 reads CASSLARRETQYF. In nucleotides, the CDR3 is TGTGCCAGCAGTTTAGCGAGAAGAGAGACCCAGTACTTC.

The rearrangement uses TRBV6-2 or TRBV6-3 and TRBJ1-2; tentatively, D is TRBD1 (5 bases). Germline CDR1 and CDR2: MNHEY and SVGEGT. The CDR3 contains 16 residues. V lost 2 bases and J 5 bases, leaving 18 bases between the germline ends. Here the CDR3 DNA reads TGTGCCAGCAGTTACCCTCCCTCGGGGACGAATTATGGCTACACCTTC. Translating it yields CASSYPPSGTNYGYTF.

This sequence joins TRBV7-9 and TRBJ1-2; 7 positions match TRBD1. The CDR3 is made up of 13 amino acids. Looked up from germline, CDR1 is SEHNR and CDR2 is FQNEAQ (reference sequence). Trimming at V came to 5 bases and at J to 3 bases, leaving 3 bases not matched to a gene. The CDR3 region is CASSQQGYYGYTF. The CDR3 nucleotides are TGTGCCAGCAGCCAACAGGGGTACTATGGCTACACCTTC.

This chain uses TRBV27 with TRBJ2-5; TRBD2 matches 11 bases. Germline V gene lookup returns CDR1 MNHEY and CDR2 SMNVEV (reference sequence). V shed 5 bases and J 2 bases; nucleotides not matched to a gene: 10. This CDR3 is 17 amino acids long. The DNA for the CDR3 is TGTGCCAGCAGTCTACTCACGGGACTAGCGGAACAAGAGACCCAGTACTTC. It specifies CASSLLTGLAEQETQYF.

V and J are TRBV11-3 and TRBJ2-1, with 7 bases fitting TRBD1. The J segment lost 5 bases and the V segment lost 5 bases, leaving 6 bases of the junction unmatched. This CDR3 spans 14 amino acids. CDR1 is SGHNT, CDR2 YENEEA, per germline. DNA for the CDR3: TGTGCCAGCAGCACCCGGGACAGACACAATGAGCAGTTCTTC. The encoded protein is CASSTRDRHNEQFF.